This T cell receptor beta chain came from a study of T-cell reconstitution after alpha-beta-depleted transplantation in children. TCRbeta library preparation incorporated unique molecular identifiers. Via MiXCR, TCRdb re-called the PCR reads, giving one row per CDR3 protein. This sample has approximately 520,000 distinct CDR3 sequences, with 30% to 35% found just once. V trimming: 1 base; J trimming: 2 bases; junction bases outside the gene matches: 5. CDR1 is KGHDR and CDR2 is SFDVKD in the germline V gene. This CDR3 has 16 amino acids. The receptor's source is a human donor who donated a stem cell graft to a child with aplastic anemia. The J gene is TRBJ1-2, the V gene TRBV24-1, with 8 bases matching TRBD1. The source was PBMCs from the stem cell graft donor, collected from the stem cell graft. The CDR3 region is CATSDFRQGANYGYTF. Here the CDR3 DNA reads TGTGCCACCAGTGATTTCAGGCAGGGGGCGAACTATGGCTACACCTTC.